The 20 T cell receptor beta chains below come from one sample, sequenced in a study of T cells in Graves' hyperthyroidism and ophthalmopathy. From RNA transcripts, TCR beta CDR3 regions were amplified. The HTBI primer set was used in a first-round RT-PCR of the TCR CDR3. MiXCR, applied by TCRdb to the multiplex PCR reads, yields one record per CDR3 protein. The sample carries about 740,000 distinct CDR3 sequences, 11% to 15% recorded once. The sample taken for sequencing was blood. Receptors were obtained from a woman younger than 30 with Graves' hyperthyroidism.

A few counts support this clonotype. The rearrangement uses TRBV19 and TRBJ1-1, with a possible D match to TRBD1 (5 bases). Between the trimmed V and J ends, which lost 6 bases and 5 bases, there was a span of 19 bases. The CDR3 has 15 residues. Germline CDR1 and CDR2: LNHDA and SQIVND (reference sequence). This CDR3 is CASRGERGVGTEAFF. DNA for the CDR3: TGTGCCAGTAGGGGGGAGAGGGGCGTGGGGACTGAAGCTTTCTTT.

The chain combines TRBV7-9 with TRBJ1-1; TRBD1 agrees at 7 bases. The CDR3 length is 16 residues. V gave up 1 base and J gave up 3 bases; unmatched junction bases: 8. CDR1 is SEHNR and CDR2 is FQNEAQ in the germline V gene (reference sequence). CDR3 sequence reads: CASSLGPRGGYTEAFF. The CDR3 nucleotides read TGTGCCAGCAGCTTAGGACCCAGGGGGGGGTACACTGAAGCTTTCTTT.

Many counts were recorded for this clonotype. The rearrangement links TRBV7-2 to TRBJ1-5; D not certain. In germline, CDR1 is SGHTA, CDR2 FQGNSA. V was clipped by 2 bases and J by 10 bases, with 12 bases between them. CDR3 size: 13 residues. The CDR3 reads CASSLQRDGPQHF. Written as DNA, the CDR3 is TGTGCCAGCAGCTTACAGCGAGATGGCCCCCAGCATTTT.

This clonotype was counted only a few times. CDR3 coding DNA: TGTGCCAGCGGTGCCCCCCTGACATGGCCCCAGCATTTT. Protein product: CASGAPLTWPQHF. The V gene is TRBV6-1, the J gene TRBJ1-5, with no clear D. The CDR3 covers 13 residues. Per germline, CDR1 MNHNS and CDR2 SASEGT. The ends were cut back, 8 bases at V and 9 bases at J, with 17 bases in the middle.

This clonotype was seen a single time. Possible read error: a much larger clone is one base away. This chain connects TRBV30 to TRBJ2-5, with TRBD2 identical over 11 bases. This CDR3 contains 18 residues. Unmatched junction bases numbered 22, after V lost 8 bases and J lost 5 bases. Germline V gene sequence: CDR1 GTSNPN, CDR2 SVGIG (reference sequence). The CDR3 nucleotides are TGTGCCCGGACCATAGAGGTAGCGGGAGGGCCGCCTGTGGAGACCCAGTACTTC. As protein: CARTIEVAGGPPVETQYF.

V and J are TRBV24-1 and TRBJ1-2, with TRBD1 identical over 7 bases. V lost 2 bases to trimming and J lost 6 bases; unmatched junction nucleotides: 5. Germline lookup yields CDR1 KGHDR and CDR2 SFDVKD. This CDR3 has 14 residues. The CDR3 DNA reads TGTGCCACCAGTGATTACAGGGGCGGTAATGGCTACACCTTC. It specifies CATSDYRGGNGYTF.

This clonotype was seen at least ten times. The rearrangement links TRBV7-9 to TRBJ1-2; the D is unclear. Germline V gene data show CDR1 as SEHNR and CDR2 as FQNEAQ (reference sequence). Trimming removed 10 bases from V and 4 bases from J, with 10 bases in between. This CDR3 has 11 residues. The chain's CDR3 is CATTTFYGYTF. CDR3 DNA sequence: TGTGCCACCACGACTTTCTATGGCTACACCTTC.

This clonotype appeared a few times. This rearrangement joins TRBV7-3 to TRBJ2-5, with TRBD2 as a possible D gene (5 bases). With 5 bases removed from V and 4 bases from J, the gap between germline ends came to 11 bases. CDR1 SGHTA and CDR2 FQGTGA come from the germline V gene. The CDR3 spans 13 residues. The CDR3 spells CASSLSGPETQYF. DNA of the CDR3: TGTGCCAGCAGCCTGAGCGGACCAGAGACCCAGTACTTC. The variable domain in full, with the rest retrieved from reference TRBV7-3 and TRBJ2-5, is GAGVSQTPSNKVTEKGKYVELRCDPISGHTALYWYRQSLGQGPEFLIYFQGTGAADDSGLPNDRFFAVRPEGSVSTLKIQRTERGDSAVYLCASSLSGPETQYFGPGTRLLVL.

This clonotype has a handful of counts. The V and J genes are TRBV28 and TRBJ1-5; perhaps TRBD1 as D (6 bases). This CDR3 is 19 amino acids long. With 4 bases removed from V and 0 bases from J, the gap between germline ends came to 22 bases. Looked up from germline, CDR1 is MDHEN and CDR2 is SYDVKM. CDR3 in DNA: TGTGCCAGCAGTTACTACAGGGTCTCCCCAGGCTATAGCAATCAGCCCCAGCATTTT. Encoded protein: CASSYYRVSPGYSNQPQHF.

This clonotype was observed a few times. The chain carries TRBV27 and TRBJ2-3, with D tentatively TRBD1 or TRBD2 (6 bases each). V was trimmed by 2 bases and J by 2 bases, leaving 23 bases between them. The CDR3 loop spans 19 amino acids. Germline V gives CDR1 MNHEY, CDR2 SMNVEV (reference sequence). The CDR3 region has the DNA TGTGCCAGCAGTTTAACCCCCGTTTCCACGAGGGGGGCCACAGATACGCAGTATTTT. The encoded protein is CASSLTPVSTRGATDTQYF.

The chain employs TRBV7-2 and TRBJ2-1; D may be TRBD2 (6 bases). The assigned J gene may be wrong: the sequence end matches TRBJ2-7 better. In germline, CDR1 is SGHTA, CDR2 FQGNSA. The CDR3 sequence is 15 residues long. This CDR3 is CASSPPGTPYNEQYF. The CDR3 DNA is TGTGCCAGCAGTCCCCCCGGGACTCCCTACAATGAGCAGTACTTC.

This clonotype was found many times. The chain combines TRBV24-1 with TRBJ2-1; 7 bases agree with TRBD2. Germline loops: CDR1 KGHDR, CDR2 SFDVKD. Trimming removed 9 bases from V and 9 bases from J; junction bases left unmatched: 19. CDR3 size: 16 residues. The CDR3 region has the DNA TGTGCCACCGGGAGGGCTAGCGGTCTCCTAAGCGGTGAGCAGTTCTTC. Translation gives CATGRASGLLSGEQFF.

This clonotype was seen more than once but under ten times. This chain uses TRBV15 with TRBJ1-3, with D perhaps matching TRBD1 (5 bases). Germline loops: CDR1 LNHNV, CDR2 YYDKDF (reference sequence). This CDR3 region has 12 residues. V was shortened by 1 base and J by 7 bases, with 5 bases between the two germline ends. The CDR3: CATSRGGNTIYF. DNA of the CDR3: TGTGCCACCAGCAGAGGGGGGAACACCATATATTTT.

CDR3 in DNA: TGTGCCAGCAGACCGGACAGGGGGCGTCATCAGCCCCAGCATTTT. It codes for CASRPDRGRHQPQHF. The rearrangement joins TRBV2 to TRBJ1-5, with 11 bases lining up with TRBD1. This CDR3 is 15 amino acids long. Germline values: CDR1 SNHLY, CDR2 FYNNEI. J lost 5 bases, V lost 6 bases, and 6 bases had no gene match.

This clonotype was recorded many times. V usage is TRBV27 and J usage is TRBJ2-1, with D perhaps matching TRBD1 (5 bases). The V end was cut by 8 bases, the J end by 1 base, with 18 bases between. Germline V gene sequence: CDR1 MNHEY, CDR2 SMNVEV (reference sequence). The CDR3 has 16 amino acids. In DNA form, the CDR3 reads TGTGCCAGCGGAACCTACTTAAGGGGTTCCTACAATGAGCAGTTCTTC. Translated, it gives CASGTYLRGSYNEQFF.

This clonotype was counted many times. In DNA, the CDR3 is TGCAGTGCTAGTTTGGGGGGACTAGCGGGTCGAGAGACCCAGTACTTC. Its protein product is CSASLGGLAGRETQYF. The genes are TRBV20-1 and TRBJ2-5, with TRBD2 identical over 12 bases. Germline loops: CDR1 DFQATT, CDR2 SNEGSKA (reference sequence). CDR3 length: 16 amino acids. Unmatched junction bases numbered 9, after V lost 3 bases and J lost 4 bases.

The chain links TRBV7-9 to TRBJ2-2; D is unclear. The CDR3 runs 16 residues. V was trimmed by 4 bases and J by 5 bases, leaving 17 bases between them. CDR1 is SEHNR, CDR2 FQNEAQ, per germline (reference sequence). The CDR3 sequence: CASSSPLASRTGELFF. The CDR3 DNA follows: TGTGCCAGCAGCTCCCCCTTAGCATCTCGGACCGGGGAGCTGTTTTTT.

The CDR3 spells CASSVAGTTNYEQYF. Written as DNA, the CDR3 is TGTGCCAGCAGCGTAGCCGGGACTACAAACTACGAGCAGTACTTC. The V gene is TRBV9, the J gene TRBJ2-7; TRBD2 aligns across 7 bases. V lost 0 bases, J lost 3 bases, and 6 bases stayed unmatched. From germline, CDR1 is SGDLS and CDR2 YYNGEE. The CDR3 covers 15 residues.

This clonotype was observed many times. This chain joins TRBV7-9 and TRBJ1-1; TRBD1 matches at 9 bases. V lost 1 base and J lost 10; bases outside the gene matches: 7. This CDR3 comprises 14 residues. Germline values: CDR1 SEHNR, CDR2 FQNEAQ (reference sequence). CDR3 amino acids: CASSLEWTGDSAFF. The CDR3 DNA reads TGTGCCAGCAGCTTAGAATGGACAGGGGATTCAGCTTTCTTT.

This chain connects TRBV6-2 or TRBV6-3 to TRBJ1-5; D may be TRBD1 (6 bases). The V gene lost 6 bases and the J gene lost 11 bases, with 26 bases spanning the gap. The V gene's germline CDR1 is MNHEY and CDR2 SVGEGT. CDR3 length equals 16 residues. The DNA of the CDR3 is TGTGCCAGCAGACTAAAGGGCGGGACAACCTCAGTGGCCCAGCATTTT. Its translation: CASRLKGGTTSVAQHF.